This T cell receptor (beta chain) was sequenced in a study of beta chain features in type 1 diabetes. The germline V gene encodes CDR1 SGHAT and CDR2 FQNNGV. V lost 7 bases, J lost 0 bases, and 8 bases stayed unmatched. This CDR3 spans 16 amino acids. cDNA synthesis used the whole RNA isolate, giving expressed TCRB sequences. The table came from immunoSEQ multiplex PCR; TCRdb's copy has only in-frame clones and leaves some out. The sample holds about 140,000 clones, over 8% seen once. Sequencing was done on a sample of central memory CD4+ T cells from blood. The sequence came from a woman in her thirties or forties in good health. J is TRBJ2-1 and V is TRBV11-2; 8 bases agree with TRBD2. This CDR3 reads CASKGLASSSYNEQFF. The CDR3 coding sequence is TGTGCCAGCAAAGGACTAGCTTCTAGCTCCTACAATGAGCAGTTCTTC.